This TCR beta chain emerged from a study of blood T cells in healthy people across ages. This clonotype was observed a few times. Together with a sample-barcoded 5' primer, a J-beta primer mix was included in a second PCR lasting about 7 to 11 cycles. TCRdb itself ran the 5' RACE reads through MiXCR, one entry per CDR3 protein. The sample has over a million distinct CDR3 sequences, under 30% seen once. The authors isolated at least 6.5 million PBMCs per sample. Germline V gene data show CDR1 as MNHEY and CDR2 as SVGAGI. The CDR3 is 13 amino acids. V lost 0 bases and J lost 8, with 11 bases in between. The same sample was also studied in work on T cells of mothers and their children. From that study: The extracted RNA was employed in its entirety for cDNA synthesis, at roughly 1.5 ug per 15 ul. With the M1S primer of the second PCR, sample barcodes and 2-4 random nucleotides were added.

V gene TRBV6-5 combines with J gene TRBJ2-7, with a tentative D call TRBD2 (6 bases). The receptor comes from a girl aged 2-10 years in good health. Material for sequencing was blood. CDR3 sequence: CASSYSTAGKQYF. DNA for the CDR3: TGTGCCAGCAGTTACTCGACAGCGGGCAAGCAGTACTTC.